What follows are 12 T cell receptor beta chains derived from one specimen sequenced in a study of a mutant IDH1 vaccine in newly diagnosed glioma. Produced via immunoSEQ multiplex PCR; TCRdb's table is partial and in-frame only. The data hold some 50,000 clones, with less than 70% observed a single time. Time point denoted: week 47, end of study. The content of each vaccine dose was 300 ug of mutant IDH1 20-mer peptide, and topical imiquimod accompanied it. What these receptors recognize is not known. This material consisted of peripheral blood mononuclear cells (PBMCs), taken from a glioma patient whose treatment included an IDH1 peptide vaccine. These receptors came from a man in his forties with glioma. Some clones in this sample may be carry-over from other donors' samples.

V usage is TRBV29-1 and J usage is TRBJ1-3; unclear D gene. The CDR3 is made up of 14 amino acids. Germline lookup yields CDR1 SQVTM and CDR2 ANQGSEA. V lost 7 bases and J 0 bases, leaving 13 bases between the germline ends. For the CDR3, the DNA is TGCAGCGCCGAGCACACGGACTCTGGAAACACCATATATTTT. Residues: CSAEHTDSGNTIYF.

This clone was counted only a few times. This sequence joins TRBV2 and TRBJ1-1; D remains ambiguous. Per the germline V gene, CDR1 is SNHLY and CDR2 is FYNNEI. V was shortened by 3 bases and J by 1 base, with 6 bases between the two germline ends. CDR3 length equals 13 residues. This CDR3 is CASSDSGNTEAFF. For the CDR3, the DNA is TGTGCCAGCAGTGACAGTGGGAACACTGAAGCTTTCTTT.

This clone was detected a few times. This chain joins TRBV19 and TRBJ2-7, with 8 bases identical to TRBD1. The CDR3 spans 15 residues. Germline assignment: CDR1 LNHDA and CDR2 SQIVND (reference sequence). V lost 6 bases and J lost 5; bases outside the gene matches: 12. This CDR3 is CASSRGQGGSNEQYF. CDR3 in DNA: TGTGCCAGTAGCCGCGGACAGGGTGGTTCCAACGAGCAGTACTTC.

In DNA, the CDR3 is TGTGCCAGCAGAGACGGACAGGACTACGAGCAGTACTTC. Amino acid sequence: CASRDGQDYEQYF. The gene calls are TRBV6-6 and TRBJ2-7; 7 bases align to TRBD1. There are 13 residues in the CDR3. Looked up from germline, CDR1 is MNHNY and CDR2 is SVGAGI (reference sequence). The trim removed 6 bases at V and 3 bases at J, leaving 5 bases unmatched.

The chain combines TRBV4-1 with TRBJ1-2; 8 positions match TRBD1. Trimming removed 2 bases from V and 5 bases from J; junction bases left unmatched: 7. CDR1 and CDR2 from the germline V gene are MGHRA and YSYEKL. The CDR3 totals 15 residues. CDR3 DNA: TGCGCCAGCAGCCAACCGGACAGGGCAACTTATGGCTACACCTTC. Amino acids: CASSQPDRATYGYTF.

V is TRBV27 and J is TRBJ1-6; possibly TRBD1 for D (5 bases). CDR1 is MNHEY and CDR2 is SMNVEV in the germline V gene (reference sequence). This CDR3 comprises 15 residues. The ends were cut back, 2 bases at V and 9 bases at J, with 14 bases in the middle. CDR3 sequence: CASSLGGNNGSPLHF. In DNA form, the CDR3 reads TGTGCCAGCAGTTTAGGGGGAAACAATGGTTCACCCCTCCACTTT.

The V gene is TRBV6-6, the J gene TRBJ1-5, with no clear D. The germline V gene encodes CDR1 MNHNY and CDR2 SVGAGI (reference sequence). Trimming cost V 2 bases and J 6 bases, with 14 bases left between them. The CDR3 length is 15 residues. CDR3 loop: CASSYAEMGPQPQHF. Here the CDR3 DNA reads TGTGCCAGCAGTTACGCGGAGATGGGCCCTCAGCCCCAGCATTTT.

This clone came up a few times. The CDR3 here is CASSTRAGSGQETQYF. The DNA of the CDR3 is TGCGCCAGCAGCACCAGGGCAGGCTCGGGTCAAGAGACCCAGTACTTC. The V gene is TRBV5-1, the J gene TRBJ2-5; a weak D match, TRBD1 (5 bases). The CDR3 consists of 16 residues. The V gene lost 4 bases and the J gene lost 2 bases, with 18 bases spanning the gap. The germline CDR1 and CDR2 sequences are SGHRS and YFSETQ.

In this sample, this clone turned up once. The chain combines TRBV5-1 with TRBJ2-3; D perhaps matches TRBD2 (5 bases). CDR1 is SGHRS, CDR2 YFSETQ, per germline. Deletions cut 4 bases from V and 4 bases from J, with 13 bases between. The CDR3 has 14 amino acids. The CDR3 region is CASSAGPVADTQYF. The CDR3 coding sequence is TGCGCCAGCAGCGCGGGCCCTGTGGCAGATACGCAGTATTTT. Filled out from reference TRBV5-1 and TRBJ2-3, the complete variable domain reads KAGVTQTPRYLIKTRGQQVTLSCSPISGHRSVSWYQQTPGQGLQFLFEYFSETQRNKGNFPGRFSGRQFSNSRSEMNVSTLELGDSALYLCASSAGPVADTQYFGPGTRLTVL.

In nucleotides, the CDR3 is TGTGCCAGCAGCCCGGGGACAGTGCGGCCCCAGCATTTT. Residues: CASSPGTVRPQHF. The chain is built from TRBV13 and TRBJ1-5; 7 bases line up with TRBD1. J was trimmed by 9 bases and V by 5 bases; bases with no gene match: 7. The germline CDR1 and CDR2 sequences are PRHDT and FYEKMQ (reference sequence). The CDR3 is made up of 13 amino acids.

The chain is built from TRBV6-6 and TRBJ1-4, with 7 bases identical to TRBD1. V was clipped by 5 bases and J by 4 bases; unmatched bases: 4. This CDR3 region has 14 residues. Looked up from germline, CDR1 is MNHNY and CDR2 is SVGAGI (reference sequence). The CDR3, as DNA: TGTGCCAGCAGTCGACAGGGAAATAATGAAAAACTGTTTTTT. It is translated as CASSRQGNNEKLFF.

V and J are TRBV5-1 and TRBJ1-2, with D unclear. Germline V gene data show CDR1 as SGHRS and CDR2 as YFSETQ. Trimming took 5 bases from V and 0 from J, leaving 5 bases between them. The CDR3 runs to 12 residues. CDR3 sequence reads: CASSQTNYGYTF. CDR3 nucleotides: TGCGCCAGCAGTCAAACTAACTATGGCTACACCTTC.